This T cell receptor beta chain was recovered during a study of PD-1 blockade in classical Hodgkin lymphoma. Whole-study results and caveats: The diversity seen at baseline in complete responders resembled that of newly diagnosed patients.

This table comes from immunoSEQ multiplex PCR, and its TCRdb copy is limited to in-frame clones, with some not included. The sample carries about 36,000 clones, around 63% recorded once. A note on this clone: Its antigen is still unknown.

Patients all relapsed after autologous stem cell transplantation, and there was variation in brentuximab vedotin exposure. Germline assignment: CDR1 KGHSH and CDR2 LQKENI. The ends lost 3 bases at V and 5 bases at J; junction bases unmatched: 8. The CDR3 covers 16 residues. The chain couples TRBV18 to TRBJ1-5; TRBD1 agrees at 9 bases. The TCR was taken from a human donor with classical Hodgkin lymphoma. The sample was peripheral blood mononuclear cells (PBMCs), taken before the second cycle of nivolumab. This CDR3 reads CASSPFDRGLHQPQHF. The CDR3 coding sequence is TGTGCCAGCTCACCTTTCGACAGGGGGTTACATCAGCCCCAGCATTTT.